Below, 19 T cell receptor beta chains from the same sample are listed, as sequenced in a study of blood T cell repertoires in COVID-19. Libraries were prepared by immunoSEQ multiplex PCR; TCRdb keeps only in-frame clonotypes and omits some of them. The sample records approximately 280,000 clones, roughly 85% being singletons. Material: PBMCs or T cells enriched from blood (not recorded which). All receptors derive from a woman between 45 and 60 years old who had recovered from COVID-19.

This chain links TRBV6-5 with TRBJ1-5; D is possibly TRBD1 (5 bases). The V end lost 0 bases, the J end lost 4 bases, and 10 bases lay between the germline ends. The germline gives CDR1 MNHEY, CDR2 SVGAGI. This CDR3 is built from 15 residues. As DNA, the CDR3 is TGTGCCAGCAGTTACTCAGGGGCGGGGAATCAGCCCCAGCATTTT. Translating gives CASSYSGAGNQPQHF.

V usage is TRBV6-1 and J usage is TRBJ1-6; 10 positions match TRBD1. V lost 4 bases to trimming and J lost 9 bases; unmatched junction nucleotides: 9. This CDR3 spans 16 amino acids. CDR1 is MNHNS and CDR2 is SASEGT in the germline V gene. This CDR3 reads CASSASGTGVRSPLHF. Here the CDR3 DNA reads TGTGCCAGCAGTGCTTCCGGGACAGGGGTTCGTTCACCCCTCCACTTT.

In this sample, this clone turned up a few times. The chain is built from TRBV21-1 and TRBJ2-3; the DNA was not compared with TRBD2, the D call given in the table. TRBV21-1 is a listed pseudogene. This CDR3 is built from 13 residues. CDR3 DNA sequence: TGTGCCAGCAGCATACGGGGCACAGATACGCAGTATTTT. It translates to CASSIRGTDTQYF.

This rearrangement joins TRBV6-5 to TRBJ1-2; D might be TRBD1 (5 bases). Between the trimmed V and J ends, which lost 4 bases and 7 bases, there was a span of 10 bases. This CDR3 spans 12 amino acids. Germline lookup yields CDR1 MNHEY and CDR2 SVGAGI. The CDR3 sequence: CASSSGISGYTF. CDR3 DNA: TGTGCCAGCAGTTCAGGGATTTCTGGCTACACCTTC.

The chain has TRBV19 and TRBJ1-4, with a possible D match to TRBD1 (5 bases). CDR1 is LNHDA and CDR2 is SQIVND in the germline V gene (reference sequence). The V end lost 3 bases, the J end lost 6 bases, and 11 bases lay between the germline ends. The CDR3 totals 14 residues. DNA for the CDR3: TGTGCCAGTAGTATTTATCAGGGCCATGAAAAACTGTTTTTT. Translation: CASSIYQGHEKLFF.

V and J are TRBV14 and TRBJ2-5; 10 bases line up with TRBD1. The germline gives CDR1 SGHDN, CDR2 FVKESK. CDR3 length: 16 residues. Losses at the gene ends were 1 base for V and 2 bases for J; bases not matched to a gene: 4. CDR3 amino acids: CASSQGGTGAQETQYF. CDR3 DNA sequence: TGTGCCAGCAGCCAAGGAGGGACAGGGGCACAAGAGACCCAGTACTTC.

The rearrangement uses TRBV6-5 and TRBJ1-2; D is perhaps TRBD1 (6 bases). The V and J ends lost 6 bases and 4 bases respectively, with 15 bases between them. The length of the CDR3 is 14 residues. Germline V gene lookup returns CDR1 MNHEY and CDR2 SVGAGI. DNA for the CDR3: TGTGCCAGCAGCCTGGGACAAACCCTCTATGGCTACACCTTC. It translates to CASSLGQTLYGYTF.

This CDR3 is CASSSNNPPGGVLSGNTIYF. CDR3 in DNA: TGCGCCAGCAGCTCCAACAACCCCCCAGGGGGAGTCCTCTCTGGAAACACCATATATTTT. The chain is built from TRBV5-1 and TRBJ1-3, with 7 bases aligning to TRBD1. The ends lost 3 bases at V and 0 bases at J; junction bases unmatched: 18. The CDR3 spans 20 residues. Germline V gene data show CDR1 as SGHRS and CDR2 as YFSETQ. The full variable domain, in which reference TRBV5-1 and TRBJ1-3 provide the parts outside the CDR3, is KAGVTQTPRYLIKTRGQQVTLSCSPISGHRSVSWYQQTPGQGLQFLFEYFSETQRNKGNFPGRFSGRQFSNSRSEMNVSTLELGDSALYLCASSSNNPPGGVLSGNTIYFGEGSWLTVV.

This clone was seen only once. This chain joins TRBV15 and TRBJ1-5; 8 bases map to TRBD1. J lost 3 bases, V lost 0 bases, and 1 base had no gene match. The CDR3 is made up of 15 amino acids. Germline assignment: CDR1 LNHNV and CDR2 YYDKDF (reference sequence). The CDR3 loop reads CATSREGQVNQPQHF. The CDR3 nucleotides read TGTGCCACCAGCAGAGAGGGACAGGTCAATCAGCCCCAGCATTTT.

The chain couples TRBV19 to TRBJ2-3; TRBD2 matches 11 bases. The length of the CDR3 is 18 residues. Germline assignment: CDR1 LNHDA and CDR2 SQIVND (reference sequence). V shed 3 bases and J 4 bases; nucleotides not matched to a gene: 12. CDR3 DNA: TGTGCCAGTAGTATCGGATGGCGAACGGGACTAGCGGCAGATACGCAGTATTTT. It yields the protein CASSIGWRTGLAADTQYF.

This clone was seen a single time. The chain couples TRBV6-5 to TRBJ1-4; weak D call: TRBD1 (5 bases). The germline CDR1 and CDR2 sequences are MNHEY and SVGAGI. The CDR3 contains 15 residues. Trimming cost V 0 bases and J 4 bases, with 9 bases left between them. CDR3 residues: CASSYSAGINEKLFF. The CDR3 nucleotides read TGTGCCAGCAGTTACTCAGCAGGGATTAATGAAAAACTGTTTTTT.

The genes are TRBV7-2 and TRBJ1-4; D is unresolved. CDR1 SGHTA and CDR2 FQGNSA come from the germline V gene. V dropped 0 bases and J dropped 0 bases, with 11 bases sitting between them. The CDR3 runs to 17 residues. The CDR3 region has the DNA TGTGCCAGCAGCTTAGCGCTATCCGCCTCAACTAATGAAAAACTGTTTTTT. Translating it yields CASSLALSASTNEKLFF. The full variable domain, with the rest looked up from reference TRBV7-2 and TRBJ1-4, is GAGVSQSPSNKVTEKGKDVELRCDPISGHTALYWYRQSLGQGLEFLIYFQGNSAPDKSGLPSDRFSAERTGGSVSTLTIQRTQQEDSAVYLCASSLALSASTNEKLFFGSGTQLSVL.

The chain has TRBV29-1 and TRBJ2-5, with 7 bases matching TRBD1. The CDR3 extends over 15 amino acids. Germline values: CDR1 SQVTM, CDR2 ANQGSEA. V lost 7 bases, J lost 1 base, and 12 bases stayed unmatched. The CDR3 reads CSAEGASGVQETQYF. The CDR3 DNA reads as TGCAGCGCCGAGGGGGCTAGTGGGGTCCAAGAGACCCAGTACTTC.

The V call is TRBV19, the J call TRBJ1-5; D remains unclear. The V gene's germline CDR1 is LNHDA and CDR2 SQIVND (reference sequence). Trimming cost V 3 bases and J 1 base, with 10 bases left between them. This CDR3 contains 15 residues. Here the CDR3 DNA reads TGTGCCAGTAGTATCGGCAGACAAAGCAATCAGCCCCAGCATTTT. The encoded protein is CASSIGRQSNQPQHF.

The rearrangement joins TRBV29-1 to TRBJ2-3; TRBD2 aligns across 7 bases. Germline CDR1 is SQVTM and CDR2 is ANQGSEA. With V trimmed by 6 bases and J by 0 bases, 3 bases remained unmatched. The CDR3 is made up of 13 amino acids. The CDR3 is CSVAGESTDTQYF. The DNA of the CDR3 is TGCAGCGTGGCGGGAGAGAGCACAGATACGCAGTATTTT.

V gene TRBV20-1 combines with J gene TRBJ1-3, with 11 bases that match TRBD1. With V trimmed by 3 bases and J by 4 bases, 8 bases remained unmatched. In germline, CDR1 is DFQATT, CDR2 SNEGSKA (reference sequence). This CDR3 has 16 amino acids. The CDR3 region has the DNA TGCAGTGCTAGTTCGGACAGGGGGCTAAAAGGAAACACCATATATTTT. Protein product: CSASSDRGLKGNTIYF.

The J gene is TRBJ1-1, the V gene TRBV7-2; 8 bases align to TRBD1. There are 14 residues in the CDR3. The germline V gene encodes CDR1 SGHTA and CDR2 FQGNSA. The V segment lost 5 bases and the J segment 5 bases; nucleotides outside the gene matches: 7. CDR3 nucleotide sequence: TGTGCCAGCAGCCCACAGGGGGATAAGACTGAAGCTTTCTTT. This translates into CASSPQGDKTEAFF. Drawing the rest from reference TRBV7-2 and TRBJ1-1, the complete variable domain is GAGVSQSPSNKVTEKGKDVELRCDPISGHTALYWYRQSLGQGLEFLIYFQGNSAPDKSGLPSDRFSAERTGGSVSTLTIQRTQQEDSAVYLCASSPQGDKTEAFFGQGTRLTVV.

This clone showed up just once. This chain connects TRBV11-1 to TRBJ2-3, with TRBD2 matching 13 bases. Trimming removed 2 bases from V and 5 bases from J; junction bases left unmatched: 4. Germline values: CDR1 SGHAT, CDR2 FQDESV (reference sequence). This CDR3 region has 16 residues. The CDR3 sequence: CASSLRRLAGGDTQYF. The CDR3 DNA reads TGTGCCAGCAGCTTACGTCGACTAGCGGGGGGAGATACGCAGTATTTT.

The table lists this clone with a few counts. The chain is built from TRBV5-6 and TRBJ1-2, with D possibly being TRBD1 (5 bases). Germline CDR1 is SGHDT and CDR2 is YYEEEE. V lost 4 bases to trimming and J lost 8 bases, with 15 bases between them. The length of the CDR3 is 13 residues. CDR3 DNA sequence: TGTGCCAGCAGCCTAGGAAGGGGTCAGGGCTACACCTTC. Translated: CASSLGRGQGYTF.